Listed here is a single T cell receptor (beta chain). This entry comes from a study of blood T cell repertoires in COVID-19. Turning to the study itself: The analysed material was cDNA or gDNA that came from T cells, B-cell-depleted T cells, or PBMCs.

Original processing methods: How many nucleated cells were present was estimated from reference gene primer amplification. TCRdb keeps only in-frame clones here, not all; method: immunoSEQ multiplex PCR. The DNA gave D and trimming, while V, J and clone size come from that table. Of some 280,000 clones in the sample, about 82% are singletons; the top ten hold about 4%. This CDR3 is built from 23 residues. Sample: peripheral blood. The receptor was derived from a woman aged 45 to 65 with active or convalescent COVID-19. The gene calls are TRBV21-1 and TRBJ1-5; TRBD1, the table's D call, was not compared with the DNA. TRBV21-1 is a known pseudogene. CDR3 nucleotide sequence: TGTGCCAGCAGCGCCCAAAGAAGGGGATGGGACAGGAGGCTTATCCCTAGCAATCAGCCCCAGCATTTT. Translating gives CASSAQRRGWDRRLIPSNQPQHF.